This note documents a single TCR beta chain sequence. This record belongs to a study of CD8 T cells in Susac syndrome. The CDR3 is 16 residues long. J gave up 0 bases and V 6 bases, and 8 bases lay outside the gene matches. Germline V lookup: CDR1 PRHDT, CDR2 FYEKMQ (reference sequence). The RNA, roughly 0.5 to 1 ug, was put through reverse transcription using random hexamers. TCRdb itself ran the immunoSEQ multiplex PCR reads through MiXCR, one entry per CDR3 protein. The sample gives 130,000 or so distinct CDR3 sequences, roughly 94% of which show up once; around 0.28% is in the top ten. The receptor's source is a human donor with Susac syndrome. This chain links TRBV13 with TRBJ2-7; 10 nucleotides match TRBD1. The sequenced material came from CD8+ T cells from PBMCs. CDR3 nucleotides: TGTGCCAGCAGACAAACGACAGGGGGCAACTCCTACGAGCAGTACTTC. Translation gives CASRQTTGGNSYEQYF.